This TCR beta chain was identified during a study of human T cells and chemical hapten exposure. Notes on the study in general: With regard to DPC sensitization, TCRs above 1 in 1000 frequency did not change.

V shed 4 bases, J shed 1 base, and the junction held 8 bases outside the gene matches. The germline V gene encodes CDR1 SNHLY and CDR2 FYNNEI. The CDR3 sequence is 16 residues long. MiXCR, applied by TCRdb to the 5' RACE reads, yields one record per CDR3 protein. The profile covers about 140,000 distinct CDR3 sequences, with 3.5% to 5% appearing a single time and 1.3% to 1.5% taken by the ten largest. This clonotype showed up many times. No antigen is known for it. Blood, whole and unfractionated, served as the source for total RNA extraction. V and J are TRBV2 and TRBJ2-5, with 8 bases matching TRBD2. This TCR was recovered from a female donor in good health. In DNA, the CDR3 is TGTGCCAGCAGTGTTTTAGCGGGGACTATCCAAGAGACCCAGTACTTC. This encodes CASSVLAGTIQETQYF.